These T cell receptor beta chains were read from a single sample in a study of OX40 agonist ivuxolimab in advanced cancers. Here immunoSEQ multiplex PCR was the method, and the copy in TCRdb shows in-frame clones only, minus some. The sample lists around 45,000 clones, approximately 84% occurring once. This specimen was CD4+ or CD8+ T cells sorted from blood, taken in a trial of the OX40 agonist ivuxolimab. These TCRs come from an adult with an advanced solid tumor such as melanoma, head and neck, liver or kidney cancer. CDR3s include the opening cysteine and the closing phenylalanine or tryptophan. A D gene is named only where the DNA matches it firmly. Expanded clones get a size class; other rows say once, few or many, or leave the size out.

>TRBJ1-1|.|.|TRBV6-5
TGTGCCAGCAGTTACGGGGGGACGAACACTGAAGCTTTCTTT
CASSYGGTNTEAFF
>TRBJ1-5|.|.|TRBV6-5
TGTGCCAGCGCCAGCCTCCCGACTCAGCCCCAGCATTTT
CASASLPTQPQHF
>TRBJ2-5|once|.|TRBV4-2
TGTGCCAGCAGCTTGGCTGGGATACAAGAGACCCAGTACTTC
CASSLAGIQETQYF
>TRBJ1-2|.|.|TRBV11-2
TGTGCCAGCAGCTTAGCTATGTCCGATGGCTACACCTTC
CASSLAMSDGYTF
>TRBJ2-7|.|TRBD2|TRBV30
TGTGCCTGGATTGACCCGGGACTAGATTTTCGCGAGCAGTACTTC
CAWIDPGLDFREQYF
>TRBJ1-6|.|.|TRBV7-8
TGTGCCAGCAGCTTAGCCTCCGGGACTGAAAATTCACCCCTCCACTTT
CASSLASGTENSPLHF
>TRBJ1-2|.|.|TRBV5-1
TGCGCCAGCAGCTTGGCCGGGAGCTACAACTATGGCTACACCTTC
CASSLAGSYNYGYTF
>TRBJ2-2|once|TRBD1|TRBV5-1
TGCGCCAGCAGACCCAGGACAGGGGACACCGGGGAGCTGTTTTTT
CASRPRTGDTGELFF
>TRBJ2-4|.|TRBD1|TRBV19
TGTGCCAGTACCATGGATCAACAGGGGAGCAACATTCAGTACTTC
CASTMDQQGSNIQYF
>TRBJ1-3|.|.|TRBV2
TGTGCCAGCAGTGTTCAGAGACCCTCTGGAAACACCATATATTTT
CASSVQRPSGNTIYF
>TRBJ2-7|.|.|TRBV7-9
TGTGCCAGCAGCTCTGGACAGCCCTACTCCTACGAGCAGTACTTC
CASSSGQPYSYEQYF
>TRBJ2-1|.|TRBD2|TRBV7-9
TGTGCCAGCAGCTGGGCGGGGGGGAAGGATGAGCAGTTCTTC
CASSWAGGKDEQFF
>TRBJ2-1|.|TRBD2|TRBV2
TGTGCCAGCAGGGGGGGGATATCCTCCTACAATGAGCAGTTCTTC
CASRGGISSYNEQFF
>TRBJ2-4|.|.|TRBV7-3
TGTGCCAGCAGCCAAGAAAAGAGTGGCATTCAGTACTTC
CASSQEKSGIQYF
>TRBJ2-7|.|TRBD2|TRBV9
TGTGCCAGCAGCGTAATGGCGGGGGGCCTAGAGCAGTACTTC
CASSVMAGGLEQYF
>TRBJ1-1|few|.|TRBV20-1
TGCAGTGCTATCCTGAACACTGAAGCTTTCTTT
CSAILNTEAFF
>TRBJ2-3|.|TRBD2|TRBV5-4
TGTGCCAGCAGCCCTAGCGGTGTCACAGATACGCAGTATTTT
CASSPSGVTDTQYF
>TRBJ1-1|.|.|TRBV25-1
TGTGCCAGCAGTGAACTCGGGGGGGAAGCTTTCTTT
CASSELGGEAFF
>TRBJ2-3|.|.|TRBV7-2
TGTGCCAGCAGCTTAAAACCAGGGGGCACAGATACGCAGTATTTT
CASSLKPGGTDTQYF
>TRBJ1-2|many|.|TRBV6-5
TGTGCCAGCAGCGACCACTATGGCTACACCTTC
CASSDHYGYTF
>TRBJ2-1|few|.|TRBV13
TGTGCCAGCAGCCCGCAGGGTAACTCCTACAATGAGCAGTTCTTC
CASSPQGNSYNEQFF
>TRBJ2-5|.|.|TRBV19
TGTGCCAGTAGTAAACCCGCCGCCCCGGGACCCGGGCAAGAGACCCAGTACTTC
CASSKPAAPGPGQETQYF
>TRBJ2-1|.|.|TRBV2
TGTGCCAGCAGTTACATGCGACCCGCCAGCTCCTACAATGAGCAGTTCTTC
CASSYMRPASSYNEQFF
>TRBJ2-5|.|.|TRBV7-9
TGTGCCAGCAGCTTAGTGATGGGAAAGACCCAGTACTTC
CASSLVMGKTQYF
>TRBJ2-7|.|TRBD1|TRBV7-9
TGTGCCAGCAGCCCATGGACAGGGGGGGTAGGCGAGCAGTACTTC
CASSPWTGGVGEQYF
>TRBJ2-2|.|.|TRBV27
TGTGCCAGCAGTTTCCTGGTGGGGGGGGCGGGACCCCGGGAGCTGTTTTTT
CASSFLVGGAGPRELFF
>TRBJ1-1|.|.|TRBV7-8
TGTGCCAGCAGCTTAGGCGGACGAACTGAAGCTTTCTTT
CASSLGGRTEAFF
>TRBJ2-1|.|TRBD2|TRBV6-6
TGTGCCAGCAGCCGCGAACTAGCGGGGGCCTACAATGAGCAGTTCTTC
CASSRELAGAYNEQFF
>TRBJ1-5|.|.|TRBV28
TGTGCCAGTGGCCCCCCAGGCAGACCCATACAGCCCCAGCATTTT
CASGPPGRPIQPQHF
>TRBJ2-3|.|TRBD2|TRBV19
TGTGCCAGTAGTCGGACTAGCGTAGATACGCAGTATTTT
CASSRTSVDTQYF
>TRBJ2-3|.|TRBD2|TRBV12-5
TGTGCTAGTGGTTGGGGACTAGCGGGAGGGCCTAGCACAGATACGCAGTATTTT
CASGWGLAGGPSTDTQYF
>TRBJ2-1|.|TRBD1|TRBV14
TGTGCCAGCAGCCCTGGACAGGGTCGGGGATACAATGGGCAGTTCTTC
CASSPGQGRGYNGQFF
>TRBJ2-7|.|.|TRBV21-1
TGTGCCAGCAGCAAAAGAAGGTGTGGCAGGGGCTCCTACGAGCAGTACTTC
CASSKRRCGRGSYEQYF
>TRBJ2-2|.|TRBD1|TRBV28
TGTGCCAGCAAACCACAGGGGTACACCGGGGAGCTGTTTTTT
CASKPQGYTGELFF
>TRBJ1-2|.|.|TRBV28
TGTGCCAGCAGCCCATCAAGGACAGGCTACACCTTC
CASSPSRTGYTF
>TRBJ2-6|.|.|TRBV11-3
TGTGCCAGCAGCCCCGGCTCGGGGGCCAACGTCCTGACTTTC
CASSPGSGANVLTF
>TRBJ2-7|.|.|TRBV6-1
TGTGCCAGCAGTTACCCGGATGAGCAGTACTTC
CASSYPDEQYF
>TRBJ2-6|.|.|TRBV6-4
TGTGCCAGCGGGGTGGGAGCTGGGGCCAACGTCCTGACTTTC
CASGVGAGANVLTF
>TRBJ2-3|once|TRBD2|TRBV4-1
TGCGCCAGCATCTCCGGGGGGGCCAAGGCAGATACGCAGTATTTT
CASISGGAKADTQYF
>TRBJ1-1|large|.|TRBV14
TGTGCCAGCAGCCAAACGGGACTCCCGAACACTGAAGCTTTCTTT
CASSQTGLPNTEAFF
>TRBJ2-7|.|TRBD1|TRBV29-1
TGCAGCGTTATTCGGGACAGCTACGAGCAGTACTTC
CSVIRDSYEQYF
>TRBJ2-5|.|.|TRBV14
TGTGCCAGCAGCCATACAGAGACCCAGTACTTC
CASSHTETQYF
>TRBJ2-1|.|TRBD2|TRBV9
TGTGCCAGCAGCGTAATTCTAGCGGGAGTCAATGAGCAGTTCTTC
CASSVILAGVNEQFF
>TRBJ2-7|few|.|TRBV28
TGTGCCAGCAGTTCGACCCCCTACGAGCAGTACTTC
CASSSTPYEQYF
>TRBJ2-1|.|TRBD2|TRBV5-4
TGTGCCAGCAGCTTTAGCGGGGGTTCCTACAATGAGCAGTTCTTC
CASSFSGGSYNEQFF
>TRBJ2-7|.|TRBD1|TRBV19
TGTGCCAGTAGAGGGACAGGGGTGGACGAGCAGTACTTC
CASRGTGVDEQYF
>TRBJ2-1|.|.|TRBV6-9
TGTGCCAGCAGTTACGGTGGTAGTACCAATGAGCAGTTCTTC
CASSYGGSTNEQFF
>TRBJ1-1|.|.|TRBV28
TGTGCCAGCACGGCAGGCGACAGAACTGAAGCTTTCTTT
CASTAGDRTEAFF
>TRBJ2-1|.|TRBD2|TRBV11-2
TGTGCCAGCAGCTCCACTAGCGGGGGGGCCAGGGAGCAGTTCTTC
CASSSTSGGAREQFF
>TRBJ1-2|.|TRBD1|TRBV29-1
TGCAGCGTTCAGGTTGGGCAGGGGGCGCGTGGGTACTATGGCTACACCTTC
CSVQVGQGARGYYGYTF
>TRBJ2-7|.|.|TRBV6-1
TGTGCCAGCAGTGATGAGGCAGGGAGCTACGAGCAGTACTTC
CASSDEAGSYEQYF
>TRBJ1-5|.|.|TRBV5-4
TGTGCCAGCAGCTTCGGGGGATCAAGCAATCAGCCCCAGCATTTT
CASSFGGSSNQPQHF
>TRBJ2-7|few|.|TRBV11-1
TGTGCCAGCAGATTGGACGGAGACGAGCAGTACTTC
CASRLDGDEQYF